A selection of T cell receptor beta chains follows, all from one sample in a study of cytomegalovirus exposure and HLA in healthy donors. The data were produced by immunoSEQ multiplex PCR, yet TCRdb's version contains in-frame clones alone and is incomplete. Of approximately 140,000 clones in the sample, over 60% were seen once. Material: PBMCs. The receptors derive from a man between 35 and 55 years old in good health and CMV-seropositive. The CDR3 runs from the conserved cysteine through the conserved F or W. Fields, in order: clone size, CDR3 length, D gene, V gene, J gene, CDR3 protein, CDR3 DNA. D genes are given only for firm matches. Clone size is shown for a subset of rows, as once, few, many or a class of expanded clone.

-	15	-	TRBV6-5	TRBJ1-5	CASRPAGSSNRPQHF	TGTGCCAGCAGACCCGCCGGGAGTAGCAATCGGCCCCAGCATTTT
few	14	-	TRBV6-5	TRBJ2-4	CASSYSRAKNIQYF	TGTGCCAGCAGTTACTCGAGGGCCAAAAACATTCAGTACTTC
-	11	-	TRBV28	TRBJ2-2	CASTPDRELFF	TGTGCCAGCACCCCGGACAGGGAGCTGTTTTTT
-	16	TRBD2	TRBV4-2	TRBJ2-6	CASSLAGASGANVLTF	TGTGCCAGCAGCCTGGCGGGAGCCTCTGGGGCCAACGTCCTGACTTTC
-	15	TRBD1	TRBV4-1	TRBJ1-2	CASSRETGNNYGYTF	TGCGCCAGCAGCCGAGAGACAGGGAATAACTATGGCTACACCTTC
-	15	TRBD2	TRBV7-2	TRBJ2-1	CASSSTSGSYNEQFF	TGTGCCAGCAGCTCCACCAGCGGGAGTTACAATGAGCAGTTCTTC
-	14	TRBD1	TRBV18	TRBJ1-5	CASSQGTEHQPQHF	TGTGCCAGCTCACAAGGGACAGAGCACCAGCCCCAGCATTTT
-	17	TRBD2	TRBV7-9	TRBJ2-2	CASSGTSGSGNTGELFF	TGTGCCAGCAGCGGGACTAGCGGGAGCGGGAACACCGGGGAGCTGTTTTTT
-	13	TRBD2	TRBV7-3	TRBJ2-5	CASSLGLASTQYF	TGTGCCAGCAGCTTAGGACTAGCGTCGACCCAGTACTTC
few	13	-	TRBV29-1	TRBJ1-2	CSVRDTQGYGYTF	TGCAGCGTCCGGGACACCCAAGGGTATGGCTACACCTTC
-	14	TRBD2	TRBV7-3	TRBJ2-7	CASSLSGSSYEQYF	TGTGCCAGCAGCCTTAGCGGGAGCTCCTACGAGCAGTACTTC
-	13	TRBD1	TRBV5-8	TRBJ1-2	CASSFGQGDGYTF	TGTGCCAGCAGTTTCGGACAGGGGGATGGCTACACCTTC
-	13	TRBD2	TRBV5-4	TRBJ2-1	CASSSLLLAAKIF	TGTGCCAGCAGCTCGCTCTTACTAGCGGCGAAGATCTTC
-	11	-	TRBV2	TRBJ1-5	CASSAPGPQHF	TGTGCCAGCAGTGCTCCAGGGCCCCAGCATTTT
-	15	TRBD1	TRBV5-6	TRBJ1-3	CASSRQGGSGNTIYF	TGTGCCAGCAGCCGGCAGGGGGGCTCTGGAAACACCATATATTTT
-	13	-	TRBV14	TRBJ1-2	CASSQGVNYGYTF	TGTGCCAGCAGCCAAGGAGTTAACTATGGCTACACCTTC
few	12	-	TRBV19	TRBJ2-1	CASSRSDYEQFF	TGTGCCAGTAGTCGGTCGGACTATGAGCAGTTCTTC
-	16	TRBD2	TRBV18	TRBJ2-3	CASSPTSGRARDTQYF	TGTGCCAGCTCACCAACTAGCGGGAGGGCTAGAGATACGCAGTATTTT
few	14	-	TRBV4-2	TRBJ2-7	CASSHLSGSDEQYF	TGTGCCAGCAGCCATCTGAGCGGCTCAGACGAGCAGTACTTC
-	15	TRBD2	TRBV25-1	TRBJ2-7	CASSPGGSGVYEQYF	TGTGCCAGCAGCCCGGGGGGTAGCGGGGTCTACGAGCAGTACTTC
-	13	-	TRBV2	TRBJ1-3	CASSGVPGNTIYF	TGTGCCAGCTCCGGGGTACCTGGAAACACCATATATTTT
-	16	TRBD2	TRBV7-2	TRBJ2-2	CASSPQAGGNTGELFF	TGTGCCAGCAGCCCCCAAGCGGGAGGGAACACCGGGGAGCTGTTTTTT
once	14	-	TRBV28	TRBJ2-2	CASSVGSGTGELFF	TGTGCCAGCAGTGTCGGGAGTGGGACCGGGGAGCTGTTTTTT
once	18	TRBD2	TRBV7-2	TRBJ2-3	CASSSRLTGLVPTDTQYF	TGTGCCAGCAGCTCTCGACTCACCGGACTAGTTCCTACAGATACGCAGTATTTT
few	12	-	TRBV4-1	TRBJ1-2	CASSQVSDGYTF	TGCGCCAGCAGCCAAGTGTCAGATGGCTACACCTTC
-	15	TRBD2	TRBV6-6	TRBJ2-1	CASSYGLAGVNEQFF	TGTGCCAGCAGTTACGGACTAGCGGGAGTCAATGAGCAGTTCTTC
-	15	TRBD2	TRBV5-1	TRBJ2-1	CATTETSPSYNEQFF	TGCGCCACCACAGAGACTAGCCCGTCCTACAATGAGCAGTTCTTC
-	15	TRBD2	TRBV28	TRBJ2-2	CASSLNGRGTGELFF	TGTGCCAGCAGTTTAAACGGGAGGGGTACCGGGGAGCTGTTTTTT
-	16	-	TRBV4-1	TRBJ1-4	CASSQDWGPGNEKLFF	TGCGCCAGCAGCCAAGATTGGGGGCCGGGTAATGAAAAACTGTTTTTT
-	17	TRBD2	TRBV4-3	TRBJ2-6	CASSQVLAGAGANVLTF	TGCGCCAGCAGCCAAGTTCTAGCGGGAGCTGGGGCCAACGTCCTGACTTTC
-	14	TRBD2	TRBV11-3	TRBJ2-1	CASSLDSAGYEQFF	TGTGCCAGCAGCTTAGATTCAGCGGGATATGAGCAGTTCTTC
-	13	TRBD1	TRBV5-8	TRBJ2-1	CASRPYRGNEQFF	TGTGCCAGCCGTCCTTACAGGGGCAATGAGCAGTTCTTC
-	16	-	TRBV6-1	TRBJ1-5	CASSDPVSYSNQPQHF	TGTGCCAGCAGTGACCCGGTTAGCTATAGCAATCAGCCCCAGCATTTT
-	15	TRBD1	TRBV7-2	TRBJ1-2	CASSTGQGGRYGYTF	TGTGCCAGCAGCACCGGACAGGGCGGACGGTATGGCTACACCTTC
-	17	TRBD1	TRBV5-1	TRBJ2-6	CASSEGQFYSGANVLTF	TGCGCCAGCAGCGAGGGACAGTTCTACTCTGGGGCCAACGTCCTGACTTTC
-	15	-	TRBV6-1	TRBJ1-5	CASRDPLGVGQPQHF	TGTGCCAGCAGGGATCCGCTCGGAGTGGGTCAGCCCCAGCATTTT
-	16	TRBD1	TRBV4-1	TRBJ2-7	CASSQAATGGFYEQYF	TGCGCCAGCAGCCAAGCCGCGACAGGGGGGTTCTACGAGCAGTACTTC
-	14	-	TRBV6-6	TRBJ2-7	CASSAGTEGWEQYF	TGTGCCAGCAGTGCCGGGACGGAGGGATGGGAGCAGTACTTC
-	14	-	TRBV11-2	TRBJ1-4	CASSGGAGNEKLFF	TGTGCCAGCAGTGGGGGGGCGGGGAATGAAAAACTGTTTTTT
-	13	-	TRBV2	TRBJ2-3	CASEVEASDTQYF	TGTGCCAGCGAGGTGGAGGCCTCGGATACGCAGTATTTT
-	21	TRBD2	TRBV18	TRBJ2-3	CASSTPIGLAGGPEYTDTQYF	TGTGCCAGCTCCACCCCCATCGGACTAGCGGGAGGGCCGGAATACACAGATACGCAGTATTTT
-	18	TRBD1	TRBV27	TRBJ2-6	CASSFPDRGSSGANVLTF	TGTGCCAGCAGTTTTCCGGACAGGGGTTCGTCCGGGGCCAACGTCCTGACTTTC
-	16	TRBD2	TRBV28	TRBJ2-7	CASSLLLAGGPYEQYF	TGTGCCAGCAGTTTATTACTAGCGGGAGGGCCGTACGAGCAGTACTTC
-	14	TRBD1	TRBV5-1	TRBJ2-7	CASSLGQGVYEQYF	TGCGCCAGCAGCTTAGGACAGGGGGTCTACGAGCAGTACTTC
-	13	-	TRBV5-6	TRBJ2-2	CASSGSAYRELFF	TGTGCCAGCAGCGGGAGTGCGTACCGGGAGCTGTTTTTT